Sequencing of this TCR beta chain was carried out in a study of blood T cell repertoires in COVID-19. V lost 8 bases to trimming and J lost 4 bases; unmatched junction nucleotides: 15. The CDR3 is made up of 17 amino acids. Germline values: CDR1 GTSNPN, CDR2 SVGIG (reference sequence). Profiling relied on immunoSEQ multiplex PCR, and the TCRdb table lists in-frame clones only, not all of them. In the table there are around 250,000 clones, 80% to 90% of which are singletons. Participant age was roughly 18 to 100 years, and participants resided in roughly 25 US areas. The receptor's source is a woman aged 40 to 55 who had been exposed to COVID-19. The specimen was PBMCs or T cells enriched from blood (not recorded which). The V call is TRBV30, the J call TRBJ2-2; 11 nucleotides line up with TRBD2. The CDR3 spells CARQSRASGRSTGELFF. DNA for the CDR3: TGTGCCCGACAATCCCGGGCTAGCGGGAGGAGCACCGGGGAGCTGTTTTTT.